This T cell receptor (beta chain) was sequenced for a study of early T cells in non-severe SARS-CoV-2 infection. The wider study: Bulk RNA from unsorted whole blood was sequenced; chains were unpaired.

Overall study results and limits: VDJdb matches were skewed toward anti-spike CD8 T cell responses.

Individual cDNA molecules received unique molecular identifiers during library preparation. TCRdb analysed the 5' RACE reads with MiXCR anew, one entry per CDR3 protein. The sample yields tens of thousands of distinct CDR3 sequences, roughly 12% seen once. Germline CDR1 MNHNS, CDR2 SASEGT. The V end was cut by 5 bases, the J end by 5 bases, with 16 bases between. This CDR3 contains 15 residues. With respect to this clonotype: Antigen specificity is unknown.

This chain uses TRBV6-1 with TRBJ2-1; weak D call: TRBD1 (6 bases). The sequence came from an adult who was a healthcare worker with PCR-confirmed SARS-CoV-2 infection or an uninfected control (not recorded which). Sequences were obtained from whole blood. CDR3 in amino acids: CASSPQEGGNNEQFF. As DNA, the CDR3 is TGTGCCAGCAGTCCCCAAGAAGGGGGTAACAATGAGCAGTTCTTC.